These 12 T cell receptor beta chains were all obtained from the same sample, sequenced in a study of CD8+ T cells in alopecia areata. Sequencing templates came from extracted RNA that was reverse transcribed into cDNA. Using immunoSEQ multiplex PCR, the repertoire was profiled, and TCRdb retains in-frame clones only, with some absent. The data hold about 150,000 clones, with around 55% observed a single time. Material: CD4+ T cells sorted from blood. Every receptor here comes from a human donor in good health.

J is TRBJ2-7 and V is TRBV29-1; TRBD1 aligns across 7 bases. The CDR3 is made up of 12 amino acids. V lost 7 bases, J lost 2 bases, and 5 bases stayed unmatched. Germline V gene lookup returns CDR1 SQVTM and CDR2 ANQGSEA. The CDR3 region is CSGGQSPYEQYF. For the CDR3, the DNA is TGCAGCGGGGGACAGTCACCCTACGAGCAGTACTTC.

The chain combines TRBV5-1 with TRBJ2-1, with 11 bases lining up with TRBD1. Germline assignment: CDR1 SGHRS and CDR2 YFSETQ. V lost 5 bases to trimming and J lost 2 bases; unmatched junction nucleotides: 3. This CDR3 spans 15 amino acids. The CDR3 here is CASRPDRGPYNEQFF. The CDR3 DNA sequence: TGCGCCAGCAGACCGGACAGGGGGCCCTACAATGAGCAGTTCTTC.

A few counts support this clone. J is TRBJ2-3 and V is TRBV29-1; D is undetermined. The CDR3 contains 12 residues. V dropped 6 bases and J dropped 6 bases, with 13 bases sitting between them. Germline V lookup: CDR1 SQVTM, CDR2 ANQGSEA. The CDR3 loop reads CSVMGTPDTQYF. The CDR3 DNA reads as TGCAGCGTCATGGGCACGCCGGATACGCAGTATTTT.

The gene calls are TRBV29-1 and TRBJ2-3; D call uncertain. Germline values: CDR1 SQVTM, CDR2 ANQGSEA. Trimming took 7 bases from V and 0 from J, leaving 11 bases between them. This CDR3 region has 13 residues. Written as DNA, the CDR3 is TGCAGCGCCGCGGACCAGAGCACAGATACGCAGTATTTT. Amino acid sequence: CSAADQSTDTQYF.

The CDR3 protein is CAWSGLAGFTGELFF. CDR3 sequence (DNA): TGTGCCTGGAGTGGACTAGCGGGATTCACCGGGGAGCTGTTTTTT. The V call is TRBV30, the J call TRBJ2-2; 11 bases are shared with TRBD2. Unmatched junction bases numbered 2, after V lost 1 base and J lost 4 bases. There are 15 residues in the CDR3. Germline loops: CDR1 GTSNPN, CDR2 SVGIG (reference sequence).

V gene TRBV29-1 combines with J gene TRBJ2-7, with 9 bases lining up with TRBD1. The V and J ends lost 4 bases and 2 bases, in that order; junction bases with no gene match: 6. This CDR3 is 14 amino acids long. CDR1 is SQVTM and CDR2 is ANQGSEA in the germline V gene. In DNA, the CDR3 is TGCAGCGTTGCGCGGGACAGGGAACCCTACGAGCAGTACTTC. Its translation: CSVARDREPYEQYF.

The sample holds many counts of this clone. V usage is TRBV28 and J usage is TRBJ2-2; 7 nucleotides align to TRBD1. Trimming at V came to 4 bases and at J to 4 bases, leaving 9 bases not matched to a gene. The length of the CDR3 is 16 residues. Germline-derived CDR1 and CDR2 are MDHEN and SYDVKM. The CDR3 DNA sequence: TGTGCCAGCAGTTGGACCTGGGACAGACCCACCGGGGAGCTGTTTTTT. Protein: CASSWTWDRPTGELFF.

V usage is TRBV7-2 and J usage is TRBJ2-5; TRBD2 might be the D (5 bases). Trimming removed 0 bases at V and 1 base at J, with 12 bases between. Germline CDR1 SGHTA, CDR2 FQGNSA. This CDR3 is built from 16 residues. The CDR3 region has the DNA TGTGCCAGCAGCTTAGCCATGTCGGCGGGCCAAGAGACCCAGTACTTC. It codes for CASSLAMSAGQETQYF.

The chain joins TRBV28 to TRBJ1-5; the D is unclear. In germline, CDR1 is MDHEN, CDR2 SYDVKM. The CDR3 is 11 residues long. V was pared by 6 bases and J by 7 bases, with 7 bases between. CDR3 nucleotides: TGTGCCAGCAGCCAAATGCAGCCCCAGCATTTT. It specifies CASSQMQPQHF.

On this clone: The sample contains more than one DNA sequence encoding this CDR3. This chain joins TRBV30 and TRBJ1-5, with no clear D. Germline CDR1 GTSNPN, CDR2 SVGIG (reference sequence). Trimming stripped 1 base from V and 1 base from J, with 5 bases between. The CDR3 has 13 residues. The CDR3 DNA sequence: TGTGCCTGGAGTGGGGGAAGCAATCAGCCCCAGCATTTT. This translates into CAWSGGSNQPQHF.

Remarks on this clone: An end of the junction does not agree with germline; a read error may underlie this. The J gene is TRBJ2-5, the V gene TRBV7-7; a weak D match, TRBD1 (7 bases). This CDR3 spans 13 amino acids. Germline CDR1 SSHAT, CDR2 FNYEAQ (reference sequence). In DNA, the CDR3 is TGTGCTAGCAGCTTGGACAGGTGGGAGGCCCAGTACTTC. This gives the protein CASSLDRWEAQYF. Complete variable domain (other parts from reference TRBV7-7 and TRBJ2-5): GAGVSQSPRYKVTKRGQDVTLRCDPISSHATLYWYQQALGQGPEFLTYFNYEAQPDKSGLPSDRFSAERPEGSISTLTIQRTEQRDSAMYRCASSLDRWEAQYFGPGTRLLVL.

The V gene is TRBV29-1, the J gene TRBJ2-1; D possibly matches TRBD1 or TRBD2 (5 bases each). The CDR3 totals 12 residues. Germline assignment: CDR1 SQVTM and CDR2 ANQGSEA. V was cut by 4 bases and J by 9 bases, with 13 bases left in between. CDR3 nucleotide sequence: TGCAGCGTTGTACCCGGTGGGGGTGAGCAGTTCTTC. Protein product: CSVVPGGGEQFF.